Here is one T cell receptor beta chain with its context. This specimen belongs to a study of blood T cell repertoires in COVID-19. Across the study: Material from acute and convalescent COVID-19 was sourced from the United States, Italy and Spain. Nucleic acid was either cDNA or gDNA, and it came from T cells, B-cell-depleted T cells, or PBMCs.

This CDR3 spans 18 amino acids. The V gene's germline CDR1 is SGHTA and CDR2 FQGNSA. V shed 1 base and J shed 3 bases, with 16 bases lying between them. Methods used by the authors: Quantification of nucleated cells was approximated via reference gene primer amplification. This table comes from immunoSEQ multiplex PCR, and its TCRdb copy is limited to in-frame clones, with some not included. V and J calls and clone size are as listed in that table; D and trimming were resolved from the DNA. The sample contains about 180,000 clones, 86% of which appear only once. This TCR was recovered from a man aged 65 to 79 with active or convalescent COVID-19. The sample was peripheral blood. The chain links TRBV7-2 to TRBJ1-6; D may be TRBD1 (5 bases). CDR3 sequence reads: CASSLVRPGYYYNSPLHF. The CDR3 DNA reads TGTGCCAGCAGCTTAGTCCGTCCAGGGTACTACTATAATTCACCCCTCCACTTT.